This passage covers 21 T cell receptor beta chains from one sample sequenced in a study of blood T cell repertoires in COVID-19. Only in-frame clones appear in the TCRdb table, and some are missing; sequencing was by immunoSEQ multiplex PCR. Among approximately 670,000 clones, 85% to 90% were seen once, and the ten largest hold approximately 0.3%. Material: peripheral blood. The receptors stem from a young woman with acute or convalescent COVID-19.

The chain joins TRBV5-6 to TRBJ1-1; the D gene is possibly TRBD1 (5 bases). V lost 5 bases and J lost 4, with 12 bases in between. Per the germline V gene, CDR1 is SGHDT and CDR2 is YYEEEE. The CDR3 is 13 residues long. CDR3 residues: CASRGPWGTEAFF. The CDR3 coding sequence is TGTGCCAGCAGGGGGCCATGGGGCACTGAAGCTTTCTTT. The variable domain in full, completed from reference TRBV5-6 and TRBJ1-1, reads DAGVTQSPTHLIKTRGQQVTLRCSPKSGHDTVSWYQQALGQGPQFIFQYYEEEERQRGNFPDRFSGHQFPNYSSELNVNALLLGDSALYLCASRGPWGTEAFFGQGTRLTVV.

The genes are TRBV7-2 and TRBJ1-2; TRBD1 matches at 10 bases. The CDR3 contains 15 residues. V dropped 5 bases and J dropped 4; count of bases not matched to a gene: 7. Germline CDR1 SGHTA, CDR2 FQGNSA. The CDR3 loop is CASSQRQGASYGYTF. CDR3 DNA: TGTGCCAGCAGCCAACGACAGGGGGCCTCCTATGGCTACACCTTC. The variable domain in full, with the rest retrieved from reference TRBV7-2 and TRBJ1-2, is GAGVSQSPSNKVTEKGKDVELRCDPISGHTALYWYRQSLGQGLEFLIYFQGNSAPDKSGLPSDRFSAERTGGSVSTLTIQRTQQEDSAVYLCASSQRQGASYGYTFGSGTRLTVV.

This sequence joins TRBV24-1 and TRBJ1-2; 10 bases agree with TRBD1. From germline, CDR1 is KGHDR and CDR2 SFDVKD. The CDR3 has 16 residues. V dropped 4 bases and J dropped 6; count of bases not matched to a gene: 10. The CDR3 loop reads CATSETPQTGGHGYTF. The CDR3 bases are TGTGCCACCAGTGAAACACCCCAGACAGGGGGCCATGGCTACACCTTC.

The chain links TRBV2 to TRBJ2-7, with TRBD1 as a possible D gene (6 bases). This CDR3 is built from 16 residues. Germline CDR1 is SNHLY and CDR2 is FYNNEI. Trimming removed 6 bases from V and 2 bases from J, with 20 bases in between. CDR3 nucleotides: TGTGCCAGCAGCGAGAACCCGACAGGAGAGCCCTACGAGCAGTACTTC. Protein product: CASSENPTGEPYEQYF.

The chain uses TRBV24-1 and TRBJ1-2; D unresolved. Trimming stripped 5 bases from V and 5 bases from J, with 11 bases between. CDR3 size: 13 residues. CDR1 and CDR2 (germline): KGHDR, SFDVKD. CDR3: CATSGVGDYGYTF. As DNA, the CDR3 is TGTGCCACCAGTGGAGTCGGGGATTATGGCTACACCTTC.

In DNA, the CDR3 is TGTGCCAGCAGTGGGGACAGGAATAATGAAAAACTGTTTTTT. Residues: CASSGDRNNEKLFF. The J gene is TRBJ1-4, the V gene TRBV2; 8 bases map to TRBD1. Germline CDR1 and CDR2: SNHLY and FYNNEI. V lost 4 bases to trimming and J lost 4 bases; unmatched junction nucleotides: 2. The CDR3 is 14 residues long.

The V gene is TRBV6-2 or TRBV6-3, the J gene TRBJ1-2; 9 nucleotides line up with TRBD1. Germline loops: CDR1 MNHEY, CDR2 SVGEGT. J gave up 4 bases and V 2 bases, and 5 bases lay outside the gene matches. CDR3 length equals 15 residues. The CDR3 loop reads CASSYALTGGYGYTF. CDR3 coding DNA: TGTGCCAGCAGTTACGCCCTGACAGGGGGCTATGGCTACACCTTC.

The chain combines TRBV19 with TRBJ1-4, with 9 bases aligning to TRBD1. The CDR3 is 15 amino acids. Germline values: CDR1 LNHDA, CDR2 SQIVND (reference sequence). Unmatched junction bases numbered 12, after V lost 6 bases and J lost 10 bases. CDR3 residues: CASSLRTGDAIKLFF. Written as DNA, the CDR3 is TGTGCCAGTAGCCTGAGGACAGGGGACGCGATAAAACTGTTTTTT.

This chain joins TRBV15 and TRBJ2-3; 8 bases line up with TRBD2. V lost 3 bases to trimming and J lost 0 bases; unmatched junction nucleotides: 11. Germline CDR1 is LNHNV and CDR2 is YYDKDF (reference sequence). The CDR3 has 18 amino acids. CDR3 sequence: CATSRSPPGGGSTDTQYF. The CDR3 bases are TGTGCCACCAGCAGGTCCCCTCCCGGGGGGGGTAGCACAGATACGCAGTATTTT.

The chain uses TRBV11-2 and TRBJ2-3; D is undetermined. V lost 3 bases, J lost 2 bases, and 9 bases lay in between. CDR1 and CDR2 (germline): SGHAT, FQNNGV. This CDR3 has 14 residues. The CDR3: CASSFGPFTDTQYF. The CDR3 DNA is TGTGCCAGCAGCTTTGGGCCTTTCACAGATACGCAGTATTTT.

This clone has more than one count but fewer than ten. The chain couples TRBV4-3 to TRBJ1-2; TRBD1 matches at 11 bases. J gave up 5 bases and V 3 bases, and 8 bases lay outside the gene matches. CDR1 is LGHNA and CDR2 is YSLEER in the germline V gene. The CDR3 runs 16 residues. The CDR3 DNA follows: TGCGCCAGCAGCCACGGACAGGGGGCGAGATATTATGGCTACACCTTC. This translates into CASSHGQGARYYGYTF.

For the CDR3, the DNA is TGTGCCTGGACGGGACAGACGAACACTGAAGCTTTCTTT. Amino acid sequence: CAWTGQTNTEAFF. The chain uses TRBV30 and TRBJ1-1, with 7 bases identical to TRBD1. The CDR3 consists of 13 residues. The V gene end was trimmed by 4 bases and the J gene end by 1 base; junction bases not matched to a gene: 3. The germline V gene encodes CDR1 GTSNPN and CDR2 SVGIG (reference sequence).

V gene TRBV12-3 or TRBV12-4 combines with J gene TRBJ1-5; no definite D call. The CDR3 extends over 12 amino acids. The V gene lost 6 bases and the J gene lost 5 bases, with 8 bases spanning the gap. The CDR3: CASRTLHQPQHF. The DNA of the CDR3 is TGTGCCAGCAGGACTCTCCATCAGCCCCAGCATTTT.

This clone has only one observation. The rearrangement uses TRBV6-4 and TRBJ2-2; tentatively, D is TRBD2 (5 bases). The CDR3 covers 19 residues. Germline assignment: CDR1 MRHNA and CDR2 SNTAGT. Trimming stripped 2 bases from V and 4 bases from J, with 23 bases between. In nucleotides, the CDR3 is TGTGCCAGCAGTGACCTCGCCTGTTACGCGTTAAGCGGCACCGGGGAGCTGTTTTTT. It is translated as CASSDLACYALSGTGELFF.

CDR3 protein: CAWGGAGTGSHQPQHF. The CDR3 region has the DNA TGTGCCTGGGGGGGGGCCGGGACAGGGTCCCATCAGCCCCAGCATTTT. The chain has TRBV30 and TRBJ1-5; 9 nucleotides agree with TRBD1. The trim removed 5 bases at V and 5 bases at J, leaving 13 bases unmatched. Germline loops: CDR1 GTSNPN, CDR2 SVGIG (reference sequence). The CDR3 contains 16 residues.

The genes are TRBV3-1 (or the pseudogene TRBV3-2) and TRBJ1-2; no clear D. The CDR3 runs to 14 residues. With 1 base removed from V and 4 bases from J, the gap between germline ends came to 10 bases. Germline-derived CDR1 and CDR2 are LGHDT and YNNKEL (reference sequence). The CDR3 reads CASSQGGRIYGYTF. The DNA of the CDR3 is TGTGCCAGCAGCCAAGGTGGCAGGATCTATGGCTACACCTTC.

The chain links TRBV5-1 to TRBJ2-1; the match to TRBD1 covers 9 bases. Losses at the gene ends were 2 bases for V and 5 bases for J; bases not matched to a gene: 8. This CDR3 has 16 amino acids. The germline CDR1 and CDR2 sequences are SGHRS and YFSETQ. This CDR3 is CASSLGQGPPNNEQFF. CDR3 coding DNA: TGCGCCAGCAGCTTAGGACAGGGGCCCCCAAACAATGAGCAGTTCTTC.

The chain joins TRBV11-3 to TRBJ2-3; possible D gene TRBD1, 5 bases. The CDR3 extends over 13 amino acids. Germline CDR1 is SGHNT and CDR2 is YENEEA. The V end lost 0 bases, the J end lost 10 bases, and 11 bases lay between the germline ends. DNA for the CDR3: TGTGCCAGCAGCTTAGAGGGGCTAGGAGCGCAGTATTTT. Translation gives CASSLEGLGAQYF. The variable domain in full, completed from reference TRBV11-3 and TRBJ2-3, reads EAGVVQSPRYKIIEKKQPVAFWCNPISGHNTLYWYLQNLGQGPELLIRYENEEAVDDSQLPKDRFSAERLKGVDSTLKIQPAELGDSAVYLCASSLEGLGAQYFGPGTRLTVL.

The chain uses TRBV5-1 and TRBJ1-1; D is uncertain. From germline, CDR1 is SGHRS and CDR2 YFSETQ. The CDR3 is 18 residues long. V was shortened by 0 bases and J by 3 bases, with 21 bases between the two germline ends. The CDR3 DNA reads TGCGCCAGCAGCTTGGAGCCCGGTAGAAGGGCCGGGGACACTGAAGCTTTCTTT. Protein product: CASSLEPGRRAGDTEAFF.

This chain joins TRBV30 and TRBJ2-2; D uncertain. V was trimmed by 4 bases and J by 6 bases, leaving 9 bases between them. The CDR3 sequence is 12 residues long. Germline V gene sequence: CDR1 GTSNPN, CDR2 SVGIG (reference sequence). This CDR3 is CAWIDNSGELFF. The CDR3 DNA is TGTGCCTGGATTGACAACTCCGGGGAGCTGTTTTTT.

This clone is a singleton in its sample. The chain combines TRBV19 with TRBJ2-5; maybe TRBD2 (6 bases). The V gene lost 6 bases and the J gene lost 5 bases, with 16 bases spanning the gap. Per the germline V gene, CDR1 is LNHDA and CDR2 is SQIVND (reference sequence). The CDR3 spans 14 residues. CDR3 nucleotides: TGTGCCAGTAGGGGAACGGGGGTCGGGGAGACCCAGTACTTC. It yields the protein CASRGTGVGETQYF.